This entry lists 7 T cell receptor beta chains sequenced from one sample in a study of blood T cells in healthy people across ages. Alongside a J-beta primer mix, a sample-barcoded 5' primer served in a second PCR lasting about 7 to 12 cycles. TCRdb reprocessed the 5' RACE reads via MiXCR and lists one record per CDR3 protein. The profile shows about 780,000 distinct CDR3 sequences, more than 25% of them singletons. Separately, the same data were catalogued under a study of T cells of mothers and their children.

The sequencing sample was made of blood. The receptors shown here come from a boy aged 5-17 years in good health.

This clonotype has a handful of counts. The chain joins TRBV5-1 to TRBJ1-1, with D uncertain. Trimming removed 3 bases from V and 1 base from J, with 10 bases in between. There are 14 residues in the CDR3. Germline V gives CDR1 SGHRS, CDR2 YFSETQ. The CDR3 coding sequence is TGCGCCAGCAGCTATAAGGGCGGGAACACTGAAGCTTTCTTT. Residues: CASSYKGGNTEAFF.

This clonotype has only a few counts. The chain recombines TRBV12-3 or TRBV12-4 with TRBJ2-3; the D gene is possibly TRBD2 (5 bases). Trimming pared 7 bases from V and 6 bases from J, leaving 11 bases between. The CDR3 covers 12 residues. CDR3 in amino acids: CASTASGDTQYF. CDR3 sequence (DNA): TGTGCCAGCACCGCGTCGGGGGATACGCAGTATTTT.

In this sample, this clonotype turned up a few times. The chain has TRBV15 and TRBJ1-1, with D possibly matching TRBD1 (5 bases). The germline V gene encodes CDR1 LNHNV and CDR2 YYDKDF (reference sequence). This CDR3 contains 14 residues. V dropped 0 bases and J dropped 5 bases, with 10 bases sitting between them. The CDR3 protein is CATSRDLGVTEAFF. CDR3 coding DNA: TGTGCCACCAGCAGAGATCTAGGGGTGACTGAAGCTTTCTTT.

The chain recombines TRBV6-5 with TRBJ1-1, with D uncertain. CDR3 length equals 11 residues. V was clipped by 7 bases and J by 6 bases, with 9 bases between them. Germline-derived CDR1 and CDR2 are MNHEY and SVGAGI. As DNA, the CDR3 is TGTGCCAGCAAAGCCCGAGCTGAAGCTTTCTTT. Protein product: CASKARAEAFF.

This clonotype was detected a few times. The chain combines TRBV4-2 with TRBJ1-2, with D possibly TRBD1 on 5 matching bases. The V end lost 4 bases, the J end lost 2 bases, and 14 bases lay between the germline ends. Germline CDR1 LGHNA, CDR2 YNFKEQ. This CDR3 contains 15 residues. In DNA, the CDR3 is TGTGCCAGCAGCCCGGTTGGGGACCAGAACTATGGCTACACCTTC. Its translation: CASSPVGDQNYGYTF.

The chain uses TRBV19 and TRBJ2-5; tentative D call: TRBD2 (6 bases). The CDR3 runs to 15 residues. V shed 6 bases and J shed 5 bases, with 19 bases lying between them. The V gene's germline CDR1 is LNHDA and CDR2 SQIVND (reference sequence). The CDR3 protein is CASSPRLEREETQYF. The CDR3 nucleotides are TGTGCCAGTAGCCCACGCCTTGAACGGGAGGAGACCCAGTACTTC.

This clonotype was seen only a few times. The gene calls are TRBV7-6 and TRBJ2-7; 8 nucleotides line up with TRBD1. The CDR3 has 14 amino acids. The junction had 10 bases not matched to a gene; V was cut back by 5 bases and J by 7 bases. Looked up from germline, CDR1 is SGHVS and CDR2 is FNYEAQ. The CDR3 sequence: CASSLWTGQREQYF. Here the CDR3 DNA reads TGTGCCAGCAGCCTGTGGACAGGGCAAAGGGAGCAGTACTTC.